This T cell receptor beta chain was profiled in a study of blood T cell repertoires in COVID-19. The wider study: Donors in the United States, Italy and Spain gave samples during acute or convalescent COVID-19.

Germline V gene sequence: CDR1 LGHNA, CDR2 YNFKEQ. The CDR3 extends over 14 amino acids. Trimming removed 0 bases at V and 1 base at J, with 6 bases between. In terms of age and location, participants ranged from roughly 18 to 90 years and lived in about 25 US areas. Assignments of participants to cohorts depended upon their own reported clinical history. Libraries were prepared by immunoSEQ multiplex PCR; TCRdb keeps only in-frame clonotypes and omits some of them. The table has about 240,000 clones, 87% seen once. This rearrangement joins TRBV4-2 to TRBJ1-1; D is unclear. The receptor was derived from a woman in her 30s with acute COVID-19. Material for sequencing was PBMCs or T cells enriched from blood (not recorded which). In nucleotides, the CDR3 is TGTGCCAGCAGCCAAGATCGGGAGAACACTGAAGCTTTCTTT. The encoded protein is CASSQDRENTEAFF.